Below, one TCR beta chain is given with its context. Its antigen remains unidentified. All of the isolated RNA was reverse transcribed, so expressed TCRB transcripts were sequenced. Clones were sequenced by immunoSEQ multiplex PCR, and TCRdb holds only the in-frame ones, with some missing. The data contain hundreds of thousands of clones, 30% of them singletons. This entry belongs to a study of beta chain features in type 1 diabetes. Whole-study results and caveats: Type 1 diabetes patients had TCRB CDR3s that were shorter (moderately but significantly so) in all four CD4+ subsets.

A CD45RO/CCR7/CD25/CD127/CD95/CD27 panel sorted naive, central memory, regulatory and stem cell-like memory CD4+ cells. The germline V and J ends were trimmed by 4 bases and 0 bases, with 11 bases remaining between them. Germline V gives CDR1 SGDLS, CDR2 YYNGEE. The length of the CDR3 is 15 residues. The specimen sequenced was naive CD4+ T cells from blood. V is TRBV9 and J is TRBJ1-3, with D unresolved. This clonotype was obtained from a young man in good health. The CDR3 loop is CASSPHGNSGNTIYF. The CDR3 region has the DNA TGTGCCAGCAGCCCCCATGGGAACTCTGGAAACACCATATATTTT.